This record covers a single T cell receptor (beta chain). This entry is derived from a study of control samples from healthy donors and cancer patients. Libraries were prepared by immunoSEQ multiplex PCR; TCRdb keeps only in-frame clonotypes and omits some of them. The sample consists of over 150,000 clones, 96% of them appearing once. The V gene end was trimmed by 5 bases and the J gene end by 4 bases; junction bases not matched to a gene: 16. This CDR3 comprises 17 residues. The germline CDR1 and CDR2 sequences are ENHRY and SYGVKD. Sequencing used blood. V and J are TRBV10-3 and TRBJ2-5, with TRBD1 matching over 7 bases. This receptor was taken from a woman under 40 in good health. In DNA, the CDR3 is TGTGCCATCAGTATGGGGTACACGGCAGGGGGAAGAGAGACCCAGTACTTC. Encoded protein: CAISMGYTAGGRETQYF.